Listed here are 28 T cell receptor beta chains from one sample, sequenced in a study of T-cell reconstitution after alpha-beta-depleted transplantation in children. Unique molecular identifiers tagged the TCRbeta library. TCRdb analysed the PCR reads with MiXCR anew, one entry per CDR3 protein. The sample has around 600,000 distinct CDR3 sequences, 23% seen once. The starting material was PBMCs, mostly from graft donor cells, obtained 360 days after TCRalphabeta/CD19-depleted stem cell transplant. The receptors come from a boy in the first two years of life who had a stem cell transplant for acute myeloid leukemia, so the T cells may come from the graft donor.

The genes are TRBV27 and TRBJ2-2; D remains unclear. Between the trimmed V and J ends, which lost 1 base and 3 bases, there was a span of 12 bases. The CDR3 is made up of 16 amino acids. Germline values: CDR1 MNHEY, CDR2 SMNVEV (reference sequence). As DNA, the CDR3 is TGTGCCAGCAGTTTATGCGTCCGGGTCGACACCGGGGAGCTGTTTTTT. Its protein product is CASSLCVRVDTGELFF.

V gene TRBV5-1 combines with J gene TRBJ2-7; D unclear. This CDR3 spans 12 amino acids. V was pared by 0 bases and J by 6 bases, with 7 bases between. Germline V lookup: CDR1 SGHRS, CDR2 YFSETQ. CDR3 amino acids: CASSLGQGEQYF. In DNA form, the CDR3 reads TGCGCCAGCAGCTTGGGCCAAGGCGAGCAGTACTTC. The full variable domain, in which reference TRBV5-1 and TRBJ2-7 provide the parts outside the CDR3, is KAGVTQTPRYLIKTRGQQVTLSCSPISGHRSVSWYQQTPGQGLQFLFEYFSETQRNKGNFPGRFSGRQFSNSRSEMNVSTLELGDSALYLCASSLGQGEQYFGPGTRLTVT.

This clonotype was recorded at least ten times. The chain couples TRBV20-1 to TRBJ2-5; no clear D. Trimming pared 3 bases from V and 0 bases from J, leaving 8 bases between. This CDR3 contains 13 residues. CDR1 and CDR2 from the germline V gene are DFQATT and SNEGSKA (reference sequence). CDR3 nucleotide sequence: TGCAGTGCTAGTCGGGCTAACCAAGAGACCCAGTACTTC. It encodes CSASRANQETQYF.

V gene TRBV6-5 combines with J gene TRBJ2-2; the D gene is possibly TRBD1 (6 bases). The V end lost 1 base, the J end lost 0 bases, and 12 bases lay between the germline ends. Germline V gives CDR1 MNHEY, CDR2 SVGAGI. CDR3 length equals 17 residues. CDR3 in amino acids: CASSYYGTSANTGELFF. The CDR3 region has the DNA TGTGCCAGCAGTTACTACGGGACATCAGCGAACACCGGGGAGCTGTTTTTT.

Many counts were recorded for this clonotype. The genes are TRBV29-1 and TRBJ2-1; 9 nucleotides align to TRBD1. The length of the CDR3 is 14 residues. The germline V gene encodes CDR1 SQVTM and CDR2 ANQGSEA. The ends lost 6 bases at V and 9 bases at J; junction bases unmatched: 12. This CDR3 is CSVLIGDRVSEQFF. The CDR3, as DNA: TGCAGCGTCCTTATAGGGGACAGGGTTAGTGAGCAGTTCTTC.

This clonotype came up a few times. This chain joins TRBV7-2 and TRBJ2-7; 8 nucleotides match TRBD2. The CDR3 consists of 14 residues. Per germline, CDR1 SGHTA and CDR2 FQGNSA. V was pared by 7 bases and J by 6 bases, with 11 bases of the junction left unmatched. The CDR3: CASNIGGAQTEQYF. The CDR3 nucleotides read TGTGCCAGCAACATCGGGGGGGCCCAGACCGAGCAGTACTTC.

This clonotype was recorded many times. The rearrangement links TRBV28 to TRBJ2-3; D not certain. Trimming took off 6 bases at V and 4 bases at J, with 11 bases between the two ends. Germline values: CDR1 MDHEN, CDR2 SYDVKM. The CDR3 is made up of 13 amino acids. CDR3 in DNA: TGTGCCAGCAGCTGGAAAGGTCCAGATACGCAGTATTTT. Translating it yields CASSWKGPDTQYF.

The chain recombines TRBV24-1 with TRBJ2-7, with 11 bases matching TRBD1. The CDR3 sequence is 15 residues long. Germline V gives CDR1 KGHDR, CDR2 SFDVKD. V gave up 6 bases and J gave up 2 bases; unmatched junction bases: 5. DNA of the CDR3: TGTGCCACCAGTCGGGGACAGGGGGACCCCTACGAGCAGTACTTC. Translating it yields CATSRGQGDPYEQYF.

The chain combines TRBV28 with TRBJ2-5; D uncertain. CDR3 size: 13 residues. Trimming left V 7 bases short and J 5 bases short, with 14 bases between. Germline CDR1 and CDR2: MDHEN and SYDVKM. Here the CDR3 DNA reads TGTGCCAGCACCCCCTTTCGATCGGAGACCCAGTACTTC. Protein sequence: CASTPFRSETQYF.

This clonotype was detected many times. The chain has TRBV6-5 and TRBJ1-2, with D unclear. Trimming removed 2 bases from V and 8 bases from J, with 6 bases in between. CDR3 size: 11 residues. Germline V gene data show CDR1 as MNHEY and CDR2 as SVGAGI. CDR3 in amino acids: CASSYPGGYTF. The CDR3 DNA follows: TGTGCCAGCAGTTACCCCGGGGGCTACACCTTC.

The chain is built from TRBV20-1 and TRBJ1-1; no clear D. Germline V lookup: CDR1 DFQATT, CDR2 SNEGSKA (reference sequence). Trimming removed 4 bases from V and 3 bases from J, with 12 bases in between. This CDR3 spans 13 amino acids. The CDR3 bases are TGCAGTGCTACCCGCGTGGCGTACACTGAAGCTTTCTTT. It is translated as CSATRVAYTEAFF.

The chain has TRBV6-1 and TRBJ2-7, with D perhaps assigned TRBD1 or TRBD2 (6 bases each). The CDR3 sequence is 12 residues long. The V gene lost 2 bases and the J gene lost 7 bases, with 9 bases spanning the gap. CDR1 is MNHNS, CDR2 SASEGT, per germline. CDR3 bases: TGTGCCAGCAGTGAAAGGGGGGTGGAGCAGTACGTC. Translating it yields CASSERGVEQYV.

This clonotype has only a few counts. The V gene is TRBV20-1, the J gene TRBJ1-5; the D gene is possibly TRBD1 (5 bases). The germline gives CDR1 DFQATT, CDR2 SNEGSKA (reference sequence). V lost 7 bases and J lost 5, with 15 bases in between. This CDR3 region has 13 residues. CDR3 region: CSVERDGDQPQHF. The CDR3 DNA sequence: TGCAGTGTTGAGAGGGACGGCGATCAGCCCCAGCATTTT.

This clonotype was detected ten times or more. The chain is built from TRBV9 and TRBJ2-1; unclear D gene. Trimming took 3 bases from V and 6 from J, leaving 16 bases between them. Germline V gene sequence: CDR1 SGDLS, CDR2 YYNGEE. This CDR3 has 15 amino acids. The CDR3 nucleotides read TGTGCCAGCAGCGGACACCGGGTCTCTCCCAATGAGCAGTTCTTC. This translates into CASSGHRVSPNEQFF. Variable domain in full (rest from reference TRBV9 and TRBJ2-1): DSGVTQTPKHLITATGQRVTLRCSPRSGDLSVYWYQQSLDQGLQFLIQYYNGEERAKGNILERFSAQQFPDLHSELNLSSLELGDSALYFCASSGHRVSPNEQFFGPGTRLTVL.

This clonotype was recorded at least ten times. The genes are TRBV12-3 or TRBV12-4 and TRBJ1-1; D may be TRBD1 (5 bases). Trimming removed 2 bases at V and 5 bases at J, with 6 bases between. The CDR3 loop spans 12 amino acids. CDR3 residues: CASSLSGTEAFF. The CDR3 bases are TGTGCCAGCAGTTTATCAGGGACTGAAGCTTTCTTT.

This clonotype was found many times. The V and J genes are TRBV20-1 and TRBJ2-1; D is uncertain. Germline V gives CDR1 DFQATT, CDR2 SNEGSKA (reference sequence). Trimming stripped 6 bases from V and 9 bases from J, with 12 bases between. CDR3 length: 11 amino acids. DNA for the CDR3: TGCAGTGCGGCTAGATCTGCTGAGCAGTTCTTC. It encodes CSAARSAEQFF.

This rearrangement joins TRBV18 to TRBJ2-1; possible D gene TRBD2, 6 bases. The CDR3 runs to 15 residues. Trimming cost V 5 bases and J 4 bases, with 15 bases left between them. CDR1 is KGHSH, CDR2 LQKENI, per germline. Here the CDR3 reads CASSTAGTQYNEQFF. The CDR3, as DNA: TGTGCCAGCTCAACTGCCGGGACTCAGTACAATGAGCAGTTCTTC.

The J gene is TRBJ2-3, the V gene TRBV20-1, with 8 nucleotides matching TRBD1. Germline CDR1 reads DFQATT; CDR2 reads SNEGSKA (reference sequence). Losses at the gene ends were 2 bases for V and 5 bases for J; bases not matched to a gene: 9. The CDR3 spans 15 residues. Here the CDR3 DNA reads TGCAGTGCTAGACTTAGACAGGGGCACAGAGATACGCAGTATTTT. Its translation: CSARLRQGHRDTQYF.

A few counts support this clonotype. In DNA form, the CDR3 reads TGCAGTGCTAGCGACAGCCTGGAAGAGACCCAGTACTTC. The encoded protein is CSASDSLEETQYF. V usage is TRBV20-1 and J usage is TRBJ2-5, with D possibly matching TRBD1 (5 bases). This CDR3 region has 13 residues. Trimming left V 3 bases short and J 3 bases short, with 11 bases between. CDR1 is DFQATT, CDR2 SNEGSKA, per germline (reference sequence).

This clonotype came up a few times. This chain connects TRBV15 to TRBJ1-4, with D tentatively TRBD1 (6 bases). From germline, CDR1 is LNHNV and CDR2 YYDKDF (reference sequence). This CDR3 is 14 amino acids long. Between the trimmed V and J ends, which lost 1 base and 9 bases, there was a span of 12 bases. The CDR3 region is CATSRGQAGQKLFF. In DNA, the CDR3 is TGTGCCACCAGCAGAGGACAGGCCGGACAAAAACTGTTTTTT.

This rearrangement joins TRBV3-1 to TRBJ2-3, with D perhaps given as TRBD1 or TRBD2 (5 bases each). This CDR3 is built from 15 residues. Germline-derived CDR1 and CDR2 are LGHDT and YNNKEL (reference sequence). Deletions cut 3 bases from V and 5 bases from J, with 15 bases between. The CDR3 spells CASSHPYGARDTQYF. DNA for the CDR3: TGTGCCAGCAGCCATCCCTACGGGGCCAGAGATACGCAGTATTTT.

The chain combines TRBV20-1 with TRBJ2-1; 7 bases fit TRBD2. The V gene's germline CDR1 is DFQATT and CDR2 SNEGSKA (reference sequence). The CDR3 runs 15 residues. V lost 0 bases and J lost 2; bases outside the gene matches: 4. The CDR3: CSAREKRGPYNEQFF. CDR3 DNA: TGCAGTGCTAGAGAGAAGCGGGGACCCTACAATGAGCAGTTCTTC.

This clonotype was seen at least ten times. The chain employs TRBV7-2 and TRBJ2-2; D is uncertain. Trimming pared 3 bases from V and 3 bases from J, leaving 8 bases between. In germline, CDR1 is SGHTA, CDR2 FQGNSA. The CDR3 has 14 residues. The CDR3 coding sequence is TGTGCCAGCAGCTTTCCTTGGGACACCGGGGAGCTGTTTTTT. This gives the protein CASSFPWDTGELFF.

The rearrangement links TRBV6-1 to TRBJ2-7, with TRBD2 identical over 7 bases. This CDR3 region has 14 residues. After removal of 5 bases from V and 5 bases from J, the junction contained 9 bases not matched to a gene. Looked up from germline, CDR1 is MNHNS and CDR2 is SASEGT. CDR3 sequence: CASSPVGGAHEQYV. For the CDR3, the DNA is TGTGCCAGCAGTCCAGTGGGAGGGGCCCACGAGCAGTACGTC.

This sequence joins TRBV12-3 or TRBV12-4 and TRBJ1-5; a weak D match, TRBD1 (5 bases). Trimming took 1 base from V and 7 from J, leaving 17 bases between them. The CDR3 length is 16 residues. Written as DNA, the CDR3 is TGTGCCAGCAGTTTAGTAGAGCAGGGCCTCGGGCAGCCCCAGCATTTT. Its translation is CASSLVEQGLGQPQHF.

This clonotype was seen a handful of times. The CDR3 loop is CSARDPPGNTIYF. Written as DNA, the CDR3 is TGCAGTGCTAGAGACCCACCTGGAAACACCATATATTTT. V usage is TRBV20-1 and J usage is TRBJ1-3; D remains unclear. This CDR3 comprises 13 residues. CDR1 and CDR2 (germline): DFQATT, SNEGSKA (reference sequence). V was cut by 0 bases and J by 2 bases, with 5 bases left in between.

The V and J genes are TRBV5-6 and TRBJ2-5; possibly TRBD1 for D (5 bases). Per germline, CDR1 SGHDT and CDR2 YYEEEE. The CDR3 is 14 amino acids. V lost 4 bases and J lost 2, with 12 bases in between. CDR3 DNA: TGTGCCAGCAGCCTGGACAACCGGCAAGAGACCCAGTACTTC. Its protein is CASSLDNRQETQYF.

This clonotype was observed many times. The chain joins TRBV28 to TRBJ2-7; 9 bases fit TRBD1. Germline V CDR1 and CDR2: MDHEN, SYDVKM. V lost 5 bases, J lost 4 bases, and 9 bases stayed unmatched. The CDR3 contains 15 residues. CDR3 loop: CASSPPTGGNYEQYV. The CDR3, as DNA: TGTGCCAGCAGTCCCCCGACAGGGGGAAATTACGAGCAGTACGTC.